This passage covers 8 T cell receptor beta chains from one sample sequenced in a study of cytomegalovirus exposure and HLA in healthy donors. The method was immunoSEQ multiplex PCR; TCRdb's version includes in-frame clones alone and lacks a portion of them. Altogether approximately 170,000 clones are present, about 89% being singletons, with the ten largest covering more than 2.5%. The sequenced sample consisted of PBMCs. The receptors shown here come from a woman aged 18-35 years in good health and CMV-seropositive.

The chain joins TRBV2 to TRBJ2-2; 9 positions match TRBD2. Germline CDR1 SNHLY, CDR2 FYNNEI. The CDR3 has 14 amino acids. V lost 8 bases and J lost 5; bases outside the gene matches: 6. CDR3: CASLLAGRTGELFF. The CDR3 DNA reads TGTGCCAGCCTCCTAGCGGGGCGGACCGGGGAGCTGTTTTTT.

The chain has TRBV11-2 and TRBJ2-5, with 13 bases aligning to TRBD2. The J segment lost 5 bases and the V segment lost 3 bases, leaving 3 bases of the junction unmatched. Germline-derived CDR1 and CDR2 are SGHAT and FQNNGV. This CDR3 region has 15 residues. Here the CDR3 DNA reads TGTGCCAGCAGCTTTGGACTAGCGGGGGACGAGACCCAGTACTTC. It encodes CASSFGLAGDETQYF.

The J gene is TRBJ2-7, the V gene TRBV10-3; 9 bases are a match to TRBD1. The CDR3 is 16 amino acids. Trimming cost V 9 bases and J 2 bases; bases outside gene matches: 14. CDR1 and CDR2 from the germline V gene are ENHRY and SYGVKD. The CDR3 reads CAITPRQGEKAYEQYF. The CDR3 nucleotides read TGTGCCATTACTCCACGACAGGGGGAAAAGGCCTACGAGCAGTACTTC.

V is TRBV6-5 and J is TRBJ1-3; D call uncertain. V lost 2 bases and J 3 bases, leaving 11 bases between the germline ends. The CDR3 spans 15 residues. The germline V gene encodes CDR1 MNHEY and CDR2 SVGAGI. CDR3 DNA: TGTGCCAGCAGTTACCGGGGTGTGGGTGGAAACACCATATATTTT. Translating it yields CASSYRGVGGNTIYF.

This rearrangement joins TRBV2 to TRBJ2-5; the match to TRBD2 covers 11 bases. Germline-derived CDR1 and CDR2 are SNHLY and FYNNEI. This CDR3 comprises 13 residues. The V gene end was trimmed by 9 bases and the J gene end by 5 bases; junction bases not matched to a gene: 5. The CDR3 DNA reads TGTGCCAGAAGACTAGCGGGGAGGGAGACCCAGTACTTC. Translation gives CARRLAGRETQYF.

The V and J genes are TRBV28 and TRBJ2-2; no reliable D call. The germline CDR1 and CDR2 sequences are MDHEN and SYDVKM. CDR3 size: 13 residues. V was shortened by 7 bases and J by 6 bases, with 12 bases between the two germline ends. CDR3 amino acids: CASNPKPAGELFF. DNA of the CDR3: TGTGCCAGCAACCCCAAGCCGGCCGGGGAGCTGTTTTTT. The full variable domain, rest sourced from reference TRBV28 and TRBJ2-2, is DVKVTQSSRYLVKRTGEKVFLECVQDMDHENMFWYRQDPGLGLRLIYFSYDVKMKEKGDIPEGYSVSREKKERFSLILESASTNQTSMYLCASNPKPAGELFFGEGSRLTVL.

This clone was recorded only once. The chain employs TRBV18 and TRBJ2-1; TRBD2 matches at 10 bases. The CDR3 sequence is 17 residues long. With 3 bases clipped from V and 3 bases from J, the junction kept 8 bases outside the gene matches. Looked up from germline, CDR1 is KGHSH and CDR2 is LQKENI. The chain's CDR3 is CASSPYTGTSVYNEQFF. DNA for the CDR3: TGTGCCAGCTCACCCTACACCGGGACTAGCGTCTACAATGAGCAGTTCTTC.

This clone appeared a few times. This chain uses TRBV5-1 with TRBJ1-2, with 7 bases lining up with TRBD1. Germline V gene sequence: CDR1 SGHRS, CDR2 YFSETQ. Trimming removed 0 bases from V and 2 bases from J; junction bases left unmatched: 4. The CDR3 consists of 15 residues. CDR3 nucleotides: TGCGCCAGCAGCTTGGCCCTACAGGGGAACTATGGCTACACCTTC. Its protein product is CASSLALQGNYGYTF. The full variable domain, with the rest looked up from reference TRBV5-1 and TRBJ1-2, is KAGVTQTPRYLIKTRGQQVTLSCSPISGHRSVSWYQQTPGQGLQFLFEYFSETQRNKGNFPGRFSGRQFSNSRSEMNVSTLELGDSALYLCASSLALQGNYGYTFGSGTRLTVV.